Each of the 15 T cell receptor beta chains below was sequenced from the same sample in a study of response to subunit inactivated influenza vaccine (dated by TCRdb to between 2018 and 2020). The library was prepared using RT-PCR. The run used an Illumina HiSeq 2500. Starting from the raw public reads, TCRdb applied fastp trimming at Q25, assembled clones with MiXCR and retained in-frame beta chains. Each entry merges the rows of one CDR3 protein and shows their most common DNA and genes. The table for this sample lists around 200,000 distinct CDR3 sequences; around 9% of them were counted only once. Jointly, the top ten make up approximately 10% of the sample. The sequenced sample was non-naive T cells sorted from PBMCs, obtained on the day of vaccination. The sample's cell subset or site label is to be understood as: memory T cell fraction. The receptors were gathered from a man over 45 who received an inactivated influenza vaccine. Donor details come from another sample of the same person, matched by shared clones.

The chain links TRBV28 to TRBJ2-7, with a weak D call TRBD1 (6 bases). Germline assignment: CDR1 MDHEN and CDR2 SYDVKM. V dropped 6 bases and J dropped 0 bases, with 15 bases sitting between them. The CDR3 runs 15 residues. CDR3: CASSLRTDSSYEQYF. The CDR3, as DNA: TGTGCCAGCAGCTTAAGGACAGACAGCTCCTACGAGCAGTACTTC.

The DNA for the CDR3 is TGCAGTGCTAGCACGGGAGACGCATCCGCCGGGCAGTACTTC. Protein product: CSASTGDASAGQYF. This chain joins TRBV20-1 and TRBJ2-7; D may be TRBD2 (6 bases). V was shortened by 3 bases and J by 9 bases, with 21 bases between the two germline ends. This CDR3 has 14 amino acids. Germline V gene data show CDR1 as DFQATT and CDR2 as SNEGSKA (reference sequence).

The chain links TRBV10-3 to TRBJ2-3; TRBD1 agrees at 7 bases. Germline assignment: CDR1 ENHRY and CDR2 SYGVKD. Losses at the gene ends were 0 bases for V and 3 bases for J; bases not matched to a gene: 6. The CDR3 length is 16 residues. CDR3 sequence (DNA): TGTGCCATCAGTGAGTCTTGGACACAGGGGACAGATACGCAGTATTTT. It specifies CAISESWTQGTDTQYF.

This clonotype occurred many times. The chain carries TRBV11-2 and TRBJ2-4, with TRBD1 matching over 10 bases. This CDR3 comprises 18 residues. The V gene end was trimmed by 5 bases and the J gene end by 1 base; junction bases not matched to a gene: 11. Germline values: CDR1 SGHAT, CDR2 FQNNGV. CDR3 coding DNA: TGTGCCAGCAGCATAAGATGGACAGGGGGTTTGGCCAAAAACATTCAGTACTTC. This encodes CASSIRWTGGLAKNIQYF.

This clonotype was observed at least ten times. This rearrangement joins TRBV10-3 to TRBJ2-7, with TRBD1 matching 8 bases. The junction had 8 bases not matched to a gene; V was cut back by 3 bases and J by 7 bases. The CDR3 has 14 amino acids. Germline V gene data show CDR1 as ENHRY and CDR2 as SYGVKD. In DNA, the CDR3 is TGTGCCATCAGTGAAGACCAGGGGGCTGGTGAGCAGTACTTC. Protein: CAISEDQGAGEQYF.

The sample holds a few counts of this clonotype. This chain connects TRBV20-1 to TRBJ2-1, with 12 bases aligning to TRBD2. The CDR3 has 12 residues. Germline lookup yields CDR1 DFQATT and CDR2 SNEGSKA (reference sequence). In DNA, the CDR3 is TGCAGGACCGGACTAGCGGGATCGGAGCAGTTCTTC. As protein: CRTGLAGSEQFF.

This clonotype turned up a few times. The chain employs TRBV28 and TRBJ2-1; 7 bases are a match to TRBD2. V gave up 1 base and J gave up 4 bases; unmatched junction bases: 4. CDR1 and CDR2 (germline): MDHEN, SYDVKM. The CDR3 has 15 residues. This CDR3 is CASSLSGGRYNEQFF. The CDR3 DNA reads as TGTGCCAGCAGTTTATCTGGCGGGAGATACAATGAGCAGTTCTTC.

This clonotype showed up many times. This chain connects TRBV28 to TRBJ2-1; a weak D match, TRBD1 (7 bases). Germline V lookup: CDR1 MDHEN, CDR2 SYDVKM. V was trimmed by 2 bases and J by 2 bases, leaving 10 bases between them. The CDR3 covers 15 residues. CDR3 bases: TGTGCCAGCAGTTTAGGCGGGACAGCCTACAATGAGCAGTTCTTC. It translates to CASSLGGTAYNEQFF.

This chain connects TRBV11-2 to TRBJ2-4; D may be TRBD2 (7 bases). CDR1 and CDR2 (germline): SGHAT, FQNNGV. The CDR3 extends over 17 amino acids. Trimming removed 5 bases at V and 1 base at J, with 18 bases between. This chain's CDR3 is CASSPGGLSWAKNIQYF. The CDR3 DNA reads as TGTGCCAGCAGCCCGGGGGGCCTCTCCTGGGCCAAAAACATTCAGTACTTC.

Only a few counts were recorded for this clonotype. This chain connects TRBV6-5 to TRBJ1-5, with 9 bases identical to TRBD1. The germline V gene encodes CDR1 MNHEY and CDR2 SVGAGI. The CDR3 consists of 15 residues. J lost 7 bases, V lost 4 bases, and 8 bases had no gene match. The CDR3 bases are TGTGCCAGCAGTTTGCTACAGGGGGCTAGACAGCCCCAGCATTTT. Translated, it gives CASSLLQGARQPQHF.

The genes are TRBV13 and TRBJ2-7; the D call may be TRBD1 or TRBD2 (6 bases each). CDR1 PRHDT and CDR2 FYEKMQ come from the germline V gene (reference sequence). This CDR3 region has 14 residues. Between the trimmed V and J ends, which lost 5 bases and 1 base, there was a span of 12 bases. This chain's CDR3 is CASSAGGLSYEQYF. In nucleotides, the CDR3 is TGTGCCAGCAGCGCTGGGGGGCTGTCCTACGAGCAGTACTTC.

This clonotype has at least ten counts. Compared with germline, one end of the junction differs, possibly owing to a read error. The CDR3, as DNA: TGTGCTAGCAGCTTAGCGCAAGAGTACGAGCAGTACTTC. It translates to CASSLAQEYEQYF. The chain employs TRBV7-7 and TRBJ2-7, with a tentative D call TRBD2 (5 bases). The germline V gene encodes CDR1 SSHAT and CDR2 FNYEAQ (reference sequence). The CDR3 covers 13 residues.

This clonotype was counted at least ten times. The chain carries TRBV28 and TRBJ2-5; 7 bases match TRBD1. V was clipped by 5 bases and J by 0 bases; unmatched bases: 18. CDR3 length equals 19 residues. CDR1 is MDHEN and CDR2 is SYDVKM in the germline V gene. CDR3 nucleotide sequence: TGTGCCAGCAGTCCCAGCAGGGGGTTAGGTGCGCTGTACCAAGAGACCCAGTACTTC. Translation: CASSPSRGLGALYQETQYF.

This clonotype turned up a few times. The chain combines TRBV24-1 with TRBJ2-1; D unclear. Per the germline V gene, CDR1 is KGHDR and CDR2 is SFDVKD. The V gene lost 3 bases and the J gene lost 2 bases, with 16 bases spanning the gap. The CDR3 spans 17 residues. This CDR3 is CATSDPAVAQTYNEQFF. CDR3 bases: TGTGCCACCAGTGATCCCGCCGTTGCGCAGACCTACAATGAGCAGTTCTTC.

This clonotype occurred a few times. The rearrangement uses TRBV6-5 and TRBJ1-4; possibly TRBD1 for D (6 bases). This CDR3 spans 14 amino acids. V lost 2 bases and J 4 bases, leaving 8 bases between the germline ends. Germline CDR1 reads MNHEY; CDR2 reads SVGAGI. In DNA form, the CDR3 reads TGTGCCAGCAGTTACGGACAGATTAATGAAAAACTGTTTTTT. As protein: CASSYGQINEKLFF.